Here is one T cell receptor (beta chain) with its context. Antigen unknown. CDR3 length equals 16 residues. Germline-derived CDR1 and CDR2 are SGHAT and FQNNGV. The authors made the TRB cDNA libraries by 5' RACE using UMI labels. TCRdb reprocessed the 5' RACE reads; each CDR3 protein has one entry and no DNA is given. This table holds 140,000 to 150,000 distinct CDR3 sequences. The sample belongs to a study of CXCR3-negative and CXCR3-positive naive CD8 T cells. The overall study: Libraries each contributed about 1.5 +/- 0.3 million TRB reads, for around 150 million in total. General study findings and limits: Naive CXCR3-positive cells had TRB CDR3s more hydrophobic than those of CXCR3-negative naive cells.

The chain uses TRBV11-2 and TRBJ2-1; TCRdb lists TRBD2, though no DNA is available to test this call. The TCR was taken from a human donor in good health. Some clones in this sample may be carry-over from other donors' samples. Material for sequencing was naive CXCR3+ CD8+ T cells from blood. The subset here: CD45RO-CCR7+CD27+CD95- naive CD8+ T cells expressing CXCR3 (TNR3+). CDR3 amino acids: CASSLEAGGTYNEQFF.